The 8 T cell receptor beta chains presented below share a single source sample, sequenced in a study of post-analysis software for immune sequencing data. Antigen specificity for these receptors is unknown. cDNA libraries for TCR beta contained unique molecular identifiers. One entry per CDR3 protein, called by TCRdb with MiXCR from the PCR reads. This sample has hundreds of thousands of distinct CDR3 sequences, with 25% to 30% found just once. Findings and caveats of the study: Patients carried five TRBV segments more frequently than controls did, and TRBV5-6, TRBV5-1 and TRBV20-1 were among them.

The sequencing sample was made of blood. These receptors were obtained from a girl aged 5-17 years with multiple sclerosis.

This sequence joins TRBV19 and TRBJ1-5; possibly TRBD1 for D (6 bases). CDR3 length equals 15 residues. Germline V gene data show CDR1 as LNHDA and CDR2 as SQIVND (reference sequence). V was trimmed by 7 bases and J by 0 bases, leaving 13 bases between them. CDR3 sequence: CASTWTDFSNQPQHF. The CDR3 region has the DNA TGTGCCAGTACCTGGACAGACTTTAGCAATCAGCCCCAGCATTTT.

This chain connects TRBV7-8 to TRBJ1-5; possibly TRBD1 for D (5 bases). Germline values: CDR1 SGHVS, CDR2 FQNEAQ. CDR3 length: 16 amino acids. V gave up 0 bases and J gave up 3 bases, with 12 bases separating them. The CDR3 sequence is CASSLARGGLNQPQHF. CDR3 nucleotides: TGTGCCAGCAGCTTAGCGCGTGGGGGACTCAATCAGCCCCAGCATTTT.

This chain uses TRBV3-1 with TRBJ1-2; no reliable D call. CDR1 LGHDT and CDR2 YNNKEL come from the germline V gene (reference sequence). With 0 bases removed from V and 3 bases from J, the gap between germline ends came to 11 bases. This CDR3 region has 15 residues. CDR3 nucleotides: TGTGCCAGCAGCCAAGATCCCACAGCAGACTATGGCTACACCTTC. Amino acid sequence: CASSQDPTADYGYTF.

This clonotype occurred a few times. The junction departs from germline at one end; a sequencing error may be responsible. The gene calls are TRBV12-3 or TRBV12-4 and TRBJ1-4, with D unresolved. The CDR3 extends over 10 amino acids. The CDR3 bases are TGCGCCAGTTTGACTGGGAAACTGTTTTTT. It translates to CASLTGKLFF.

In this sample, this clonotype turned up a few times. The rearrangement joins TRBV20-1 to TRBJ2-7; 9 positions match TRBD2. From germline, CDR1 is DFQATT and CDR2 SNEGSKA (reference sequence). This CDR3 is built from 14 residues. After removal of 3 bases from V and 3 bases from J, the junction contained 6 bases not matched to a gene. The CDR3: CSASRAGGFYEQYF. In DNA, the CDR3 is TGCAGTGCTAGTAGAGCGGGAGGCTTCTACGAGCAGTACTTC.

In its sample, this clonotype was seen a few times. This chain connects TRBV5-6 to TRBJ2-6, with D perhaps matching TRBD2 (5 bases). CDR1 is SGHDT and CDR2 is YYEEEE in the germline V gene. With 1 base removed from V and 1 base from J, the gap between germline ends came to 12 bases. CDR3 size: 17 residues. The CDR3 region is CASSLRLEVSGANVLTF. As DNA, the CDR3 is TGTGCCAGCAGCTTGCGCCTGGAGGTGTCTGGGGCCAACGTCCTGACTTTC.

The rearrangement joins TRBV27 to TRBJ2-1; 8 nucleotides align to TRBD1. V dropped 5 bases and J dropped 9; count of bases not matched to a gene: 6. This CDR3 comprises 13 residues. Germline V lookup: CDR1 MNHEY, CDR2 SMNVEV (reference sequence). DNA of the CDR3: TGTGCCAGCAGTACACCCAGGGGGCCTGAGCAGTTCTTC. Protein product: CASSTPRGPEQFF.

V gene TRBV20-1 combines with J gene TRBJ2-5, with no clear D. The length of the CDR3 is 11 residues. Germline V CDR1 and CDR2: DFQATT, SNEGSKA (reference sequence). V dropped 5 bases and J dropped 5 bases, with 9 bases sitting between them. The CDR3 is CSAGTFETQYF. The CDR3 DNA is TGCAGTGCTGGTACCTTTGAGACCCAGTACTTC.